This passage covers 32 T cell receptor beta chains from one sample sequenced in a study of Ad26.COV2.S vaccination and SARS-CoV-2 variants (dated by TCRdb to the early 2020s). Taken with the paper, the label for time point translates to: individuals recovered from natural SARS-CoV-2 infection. Libraries were made using the immunoSEQ multiplex PCR assay. Held by TCRdb, this immuneACCESS table contains in-frame sequences only and omits some clones. Under half of the omission traces to an unresolved V gene where checked; the cause of the rest is unknown. In this sample the table shows about 350,000 clones, 92% of which occur a single time. Of the sample, under 4% falls within the top ten clones. The specimen was peripheral blood, collected after recovery from COVID-19. The origin of the receptors is a human donor who had recovered from COVID-19.

The rearrangement links TRBV2 to TRBJ2-7; possibly TRBD1 for D (5 bases). CDR3 length equals 16 residues. The germline V gene has CDR1 SNHLY and CDR2 FYNNEI. The V gene lost 1 base and the J gene lost 2 bases, with 15 bases spanning the gap. CDR3 bases: TGTGCCAGCAGTGAAGTTCGAACAGGACCTACCTACGAGCAGTACTTC. It yields the protein CASSEVRTGPTYEQYF.

V usage is TRBV15 and J usage is TRBJ1-1; D gene ambiguous. Germline CDR1 reads LNHNV; CDR2 reads YYDKDF (reference sequence). V was shortened by 3 bases and J by 1 base, with 6 bases between the two germline ends. The CDR3 is made up of 13 amino acids. CDR3 residues: CATSSGGNTEAFF. The DNA of the CDR3 is TGTGCCACCAGCAGTGGCGGGAACACTGAAGCTTTCTTT.

V and J are TRBV6-1 and TRBJ1-4, with D possibly matching TRBD1 (5 bases). The CDR3 totals 14 residues. V lost 3 bases, J lost 11 bases, and 16 bases lay in between. The germline gives CDR1 MNHNS, CDR2 SASEGT. CDR3: CASSDTGGLWKLFF. As DNA, the CDR3 is TGTGCCAGCAGTGACACGGGGGGTTTGTGGAAACTGTTTTTT.

The V call is TRBV15, the J call TRBJ2-1; D possibly corresponds to TRBD2 (7 bases). CDR3 length: 19 amino acids. V lost 4 bases and J lost 8, with 30 bases in between. Germline V gene lookup returns CDR1 LNHNV and CDR2 YYDKDF (reference sequence). As DNA, the CDR3 is TGTGCCACCAGCATCGGTCACAACTCAAGGGGGGGCTCTATGGATGAGCAGTTCTTC. Translated: CATSIGHNSRGGSMDEQFF.

This chain links TRBV19 with TRBJ2-3, with D hard to call. The CDR3 length is 13 residues. CDR1 is LNHDA, CDR2 SQIVND, per germline (reference sequence). V was trimmed by 6 bases and J by 0 bases, leaving 7 bases between them. The CDR3 spells CASRASSTDTQYF. CDR3 nucleotide sequence: TGTGCCAGTAGGGCCTCTAGCACAGATACGCAGTATTTT.

The chain joins TRBV3-1 (or the pseudogene TRBV3-2) to TRBJ1-2, with 7 bases fitting TRBD1. The CDR3 is 12 amino acids. After removal of 2 bases from V and 7 bases from J, the junction contained 1 base not matched to a gene. Looked up from germline, CDR1 is LGHDT and CDR2 is YNNKEL (reference sequence). CDR3 amino acids: CASSQPGGGYTF. Written as DNA, the CDR3 is TGTGCCAGCAGCCAACCAGGGGGTGGCTACACCTTC.

J is TRBJ2-1 and V is TRBV5-4; D tentatively fits TRBD1 or TRBD2 (5 bases each). Germline loops: CDR1 SGHNT, CDR2 YYREEE (reference sequence). The length of the CDR3 is 15 residues. CDR3 bases: TGTGCTCCCGGCGTGTTTGGGACGTTACTCAATGAGCAGTTCTTC. It is translated as CAPGVFGTLLNEQFF.

The chain uses TRBV7-8 and TRBJ2-1; 7 positions agree with TRBD1. The CDR3 extends over 15 amino acids. V shed 6 bases, J shed 0 bases, and the junction held 5 bases outside the gene matches. Per germline, CDR1 SGHVS and CDR2 FQNEAQ. CDR3 sequence: CASRRAGGSYNEQFF. Written as DNA, the CDR3 is TGTGCCAGCAGGCGTGCAGGGGGCTCCTACAATGAGCAGTTCTTC. The whole variable domain, filled in from reference TRBV7-8 and TRBJ2-1, reads GAGVSQSPRYKVAKRGQDVALRCDPISGHVSLFWYQQALGQGPEFLTYFQNEAQLDKSGLPSDRFFAERPEGSVSTLKIQRTQQEDSAVYLCASRRAGGSYNEQFFGPGTRLTVL.

With respect to this clone: The limits of the CDR3 on the DNA are not certain, so only TCRdb's listed CDR3 is given. The CDR3 sequence: CASSLLGFGTGTFF. The genes are TRBV7-9 and TRBJ2-1; the table's D call TRBD1 went unverified against the DNA. The CDR3 is 14 residues long, counting both termini. In germline, CDR1 is SEHNR, CDR2 FQNEAQ (reference sequence).

This clone was found a few times. The rearrangement links TRBV11-2 to TRBJ1-6; D uncertain. The CDR3 has 19 residues. V was trimmed by 0 bases and J by 10 bases, leaving 25 bases between them. Germline CDR1 is SGHAT and CDR2 is FQNNGV. The CDR3 spells CASSLELSLGGRGGSPLHF. The CDR3 nucleotides are TGTGCCAGCAGCTTAGAATTAAGCCTCGGAGGAAGAGGCGGATCACCCCTCCACTTT.

The V gene is TRBV14, the J gene TRBJ1-1, with 7 nucleotides matching TRBD1. In germline, CDR1 is SGHDN, CDR2 FVKESK. Trimming took 4 bases from V and 0 from J; bases not matched to a gene: 5. The CDR3 runs to 15 residues. The CDR3 nucleotides read TGTGCCAGCAGCCTTCCGGGACAGCTGAACACTGAAGCTTTCTTT. Amino acids: CASSLPGQLNTEAFF.

The chain uses TRBV6-5 and TRBJ2-1; 7 bases agree with TRBD2. The V gene's germline CDR1 is MNHEY and CDR2 SVGAGI. The junction had 5 bases not matched to a gene; V was cut back by 2 bases and J by 4 bases. This CDR3 spans 15 amino acids. The CDR3, as DNA: TGTGCCAGCAGTTACGTGCGGGGGAGATACAATGAGCAGTTCTTC. Its protein is CASSYVRGRYNEQFF.

This clone was seen a single time. The J gene is TRBJ2-6, the V gene TRBV7-8; D call uncertain. Trimming took off 6 bases at V and 2 bases at J, with 5 bases between the two ends. CDR1 and CDR2 (germline): SGHVS, FQNEAQ. CDR3 length equals 13 residues. The CDR3 sequence: CASSFTGANVLTF. CDR3 DNA sequence: TGTGCCAGCAGTTTCACTGGGGCCAACGTCCTGACTTTC.

The chain has TRBV11-2 and TRBJ2-7; D is ambiguous. The CDR3 has 14 amino acids. CDR1 is SGHAT, CDR2 FQNNGV, per germline. Trimming took off 1 base at V and 1 base at J, with 8 bases between the two ends. The CDR3 DNA follows: TGTGCCAGCAGCTTAGGTCAGATATCCTACGAGCAGTACTTC. It yields the protein CASSLGQISYEQYF. Drawing the rest from reference TRBV11-2 and TRBJ2-7, the complete variable domain is EAGVAQSPRYKIIEKRQSVAFWCNPISGHATLYWYQQILGQGPKLLIQFQNNGVVDDSQLPKDRFSAERLKGVDSTLKIQPAKLEDSAVYLCASSLGQISYEQYFGPGTRLTVT.

This chain connects TRBV12-3 or TRBV12-4 to TRBJ2-1; no clear D gene. With 5 bases removed from V and 10 bases from J, the gap between germline ends came to 6 bases. The CDR3 extends over 10 amino acids. CDR3: CASSRREQFF. The CDR3 region has the DNA TGTGCCAGCAGTCGGCGGGAGCAGTTCTTC.

V gene TRBV5-1 combines with J gene TRBJ1-1; unclear D gene. Between the trimmed V and J ends, which lost 1 base and 5 bases, there was a span of 12 bases. Germline lookup yields CDR1 SGHRS and CDR2 YFSETQ. The CDR3 consists of 14 residues. Here the CDR3 reads CASSLILDGTEAFF. The CDR3 region has the DNA TGCGCCAGCAGCTTGATCTTGGATGGGACTGAAGCTTTCTTT.

V and J are TRBV7-9 and TRBJ1-1, with 7 bases aligning to TRBD1. With 2 bases clipped from V and 2 bases from J, the junction kept 5 bases outside the gene matches. This CDR3 comprises 15 residues. The germline V gene has CDR1 SEHNR and CDR2 FQNEAQ (reference sequence). DNA for the CDR3: TGTGCCAGCAGCTTAATGGCAGGGGGAAACACTGAAGCTTTCTTT. This sequence encodes CASSLMAGGNTEAFF.

The genes are TRBV29-1 and TRBJ1-2; a weak D match, TRBD1 (5 bases). Per the germline V gene, CDR1 is SQVTM and CDR2 is ANQGSEA. The CDR3 consists of 16 residues. Trimming shortened V by 6 bases and J by 0 bases, and 20 bases separated the two germline ends. The CDR3 nucleotides are TGCAGCGTATTCAATCAGGGCAGGAGAGCTAACTATGGCTACACCTTC. Its translation is CSVFNQGRRANYGYTF.

This chain joins TRBV19 and TRBJ2-5; D not resolved. V lost 4 bases, J lost 1 base, and 4 bases lay in between. This CDR3 has 12 amino acids. Germline V gene lookup returns CDR1 LNHDA and CDR2 SQIVND (reference sequence). Here the CDR3 DNA reads TGTGCCAGTAGTAACAGCCAAGAGACCCAGTACTTC. Translated: CASSNSQETQYF.

The chain has TRBV11-2 and TRBJ2-2, with TRBD1 identical over 7 bases. CDR1 is SGHAT and CDR2 is FQNNGV in the germline V gene. The CDR3 contains 17 residues. J was trimmed by 3 bases and V by 0 bases; bases with no gene match: 7. The CDR3 sequence: CASSLDRTGQYTGELFF. The CDR3 nucleotides are TGTGCCAGCAGCTTAGACCGAACGGGACAGTACACCGGGGAGCTGTTTTTT.

The J gene is TRBJ2-2, the V gene TRBV4-1; D might be TRBD2 (5 bases). The germline V gene encodes CDR1 MGHRA and CDR2 YSYEKL. The CDR3 is 13 amino acids. V shed 5 bases and J shed 4 bases, with 8 bases lying between them. This chain's CDR3 is CASSGLLTGELFF. As DNA, the CDR3 is TGCGCCAGCAGCGGACTGCTCACCGGGGAGCTGTTTTTT.

The chain is built from TRBV11-2 and TRBJ2-1; a weak D match, TRBD2 (6 bases). The CDR3 runs to 16 residues. Per germline, CDR1 SGHAT and CDR2 FQNNGV. Trimming stripped 1 base from V and 3 bases from J, with 13 bases between. CDR3 sequence reads: CASSLVPGDNYNEQFF. The CDR3 DNA is TGTGCCAGCAGCTTAGTCCCGGGGGATAACTACAATGAGCAGTTCTTC.

This clone showed up just once. V and J are TRBV11-3 and TRBJ2-7; D possibly corresponds to TRBD2 (7 bases). The CDR3 has 15 residues. Germline V lookup: CDR1 SGHNT, CDR2 YENEEA. V was pared by 1 base and J by 3 bases, with 13 bases between. This CDR3 reads CASSLGAGAIYEQYF. The CDR3 coding sequence is TGTGCCAGCAGCTTAGGGGCGGGGGCGATCTACGAGCAGTACTTC.

The chain combines TRBV6-5 with TRBJ1-1; no firm D call. V was clipped by 0 bases and J by 5 bases, with 10 bases between them. Germline V gene sequence: CDR1 MNHEY, CDR2 SVGAGI. The length of the CDR3 is 14 residues. CDR3: CASSYSGEGTEAFF. For the CDR3, the DNA is TGTGCCAGCAGTTACTCAGGAGAAGGGACTGAAGCTTTCTTT.

The chain joins TRBV6-2 or TRBV6-3 to TRBJ2-2; D may be TRBD1 (7 bases). The germline V gene has CDR1 MNHEY and CDR2 SVGEGT. The CDR3 runs 15 residues. V was cut by 2 bases and J by 7 bases, with 14 bases left in between. The CDR3 is CASSYVLQGGGELFF. CDR3 nucleotides: TGTGCCAGCAGTTACGTCTTGCAGGGGGGCGGGGAGCTGTTTTTT.

The rearrangement uses TRBV4-1 and TRBJ1-1; D not resolved. The CDR3 spans 12 residues. Trimming removed 4 bases from V and 7 bases from J, with 10 bases in between. Germline V CDR1 and CDR2: MGHRA, YSYEKL. The CDR3 spells CASSLNMVEAFF. The CDR3 DNA follows: TGCGCCAGCAGCCTCAATATGGTTGAAGCTTTCTTT.

This chain connects TRBV19 to TRBJ1-5; D is undetermined. Germline V CDR1 and CDR2: LNHDA, SQIVND (reference sequence). Between the trimmed V and J ends, which lost 9 bases and 2 bases, there was a span of 14 bases. The CDR3 contains 14 residues. The CDR3 reads CASKSLEGNQPQHF. The CDR3 DNA reads as TGTGCCAGCAAGAGTCTGGAAGGCAATCAGCCCCAGCATTTT.

This clone was picked up a small number of times. V gene TRBV7-9 combines with J gene TRBJ1-2; D perhaps matches TRBD1 (5 bases). The CDR3 contains 15 residues. Germline assignment: CDR1 SEHNR and CDR2 FQNEAQ (reference sequence). With 2 bases removed from V and 0 bases from J, the gap between germline ends came to 10 bases. The CDR3 spells CASSLFRDPNYGYTF. The CDR3 nucleotides read TGTGCCAGCAGCTTATTCAGGGACCCTAACTATGGCTACACCTTC.

A note on this clone: The same CDR3 can be traced to other DNA sequences in this sample. The rearrangement links TRBV27 to TRBJ2-5; D gene unclear. The CDR3 has 11 residues. The germline V and J ends were trimmed by 2 bases and 5 bases, with 3 bases remaining between them. Germline V gene lookup returns CDR1 MNHEY and CDR2 SMNVEV (reference sequence). In DNA form, the CDR3 reads TGTGCCAGCAGTTTAGGGGAGACCCAGTACTTC. Amino acid sequence: CASSLGETQYF.

The chain uses TRBV20-1 and TRBJ1-2, with a weak D call TRBD1 (5 bases). Trimming cost V 6 bases and J 8 bases, with 13 bases left between them. There are 11 residues in the CDR3. Germline V gene lookup returns CDR1 DFQATT and CDR2 SNEGSKA (reference sequence). CDR3 in amino acids: CSAPGDLGYTF. The CDR3 DNA reads TGCAGTGCCCCGGGGGACCTGGGCTACACCTTC.

The V call is TRBV11-3, the J call TRBJ1-1; D perhaps matches TRBD1 (6 bases). Looked up from germline, CDR1 is SGHNT and CDR2 is YENEEA. There are 14 residues in the CDR3. The V end lost 5 bases, the J end lost 1 base, and 11 bases lay between the germline ends. CDR3 protein: CASSLGQSNTEAFF. The CDR3 nucleotides read TGTGCCAGCAGCCTCGGACAGTCGAACACTGAAGCTTTCTTT.

In this sample, this clone turned up a few times. The gene calls are TRBV7-8 and TRBJ2-1, with a weak D call TRBD2 (6 bases). There are 14 residues in the CDR3. Germline values: CDR1 SGHVS, CDR2 FQNEAQ. Trimming removed 5 bases from V and 4 bases from J, with 12 bases in between. The CDR3 spells CASSQPAGYNEQFF. Written as DNA, the CDR3 is TGTGCCAGCAGCCAACCGGCGGGGTACAATGAGCAGTTCTTC.